This paragraph covers one T cell receptor beta chain sequence. The data were taken from a study of human T cells and chemical hapten exposure. TCRdb ran MiXCR on the RACE reads and lists one entry per CDR3 protein. The sample has around 260,000 distinct CDR3 sequences; roughly 8.9% are singletons. The CDR3 is made up of 13 amino acids. The germline V and J ends were trimmed by 0 bases and 6 bases, with 8 bases remaining between them. Germline-derived CDR1 and CDR2 are ENHRY and SYGVKD. Time point: pre-sensitization, week 0. The sample's treatment: therapeutic diphenylcyclopropenone sensitization with weekly scalp DPC.

This receptor was obtained from a woman aged 40-49 years with alopecia areata. Some clones in this sample may be carry-over from other donors' samples. The specimen comprised whole blood, sampled in connection with sensitization to the hapten diphenylcyclopropenone (DPC). This chain uses TRBV10-3 with TRBJ2-5; D is possibly TRBD1 (6 bases). The CDR3: CAISESTGQTQYF. The CDR3 coding sequence is TGTGCCATCAGTGAGTCCACAGGGCAGACCCAGTACTTC.